This paragraph reports one T cell receptor beta chain. One junction end disagrees with the germline gene, perhaps due to a read error. This entry is derived from a study of Graves' ophthalmopathy and Graves' hyperthyroidism. The germline gives CDR1 SEHNR, CDR2 FQNEAQ (reference sequence). The CDR3 covers 15 residues. Hyperthyroidism in these 18- to 65-year-old patients was newly diagnosed, lasting under 2 months. The authors amplified TCR beta CDR3 regions from RNA transcripts. The first-round RT-PCR employed HTBI primers together with the Qiagen OneStep RT-PCR kit. A multiplex PCR was then performed as the second round. TCRdb re-analysed the multiplex PCR reads in MiXCR, keeping a single row per CDR3 protein. Of approximately 1.2 million distinct CDR3 sequences listed, about two fifths are singletons.

The sequenced sample was peripheral blood or thyroid tissue (not recorded which). The sequence was collected from an adult man with Graves' hyperthyroidism. This chain uses TRBV7-9 with TRBJ2-7, with 11 bases identical to TRBD2. CDR3 sequence reads: CASSPVAGGKHEQYF. The CDR3 DNA follows: TGCGCCAGCAGCCCAGTAGCGGGAGGGAAACACGAGCAGTACTTC.